One sample yielded the 9 T cell receptor beta chains listed below, sequenced in a study of blood T cell repertoires in COVID-19. Assay: immunoSEQ multiplex PCR; the TCRdb copy retains only in-frame clones and omits some. The profile shows about half a million clones, around 85% of them singletons. The sequencing input was PBMCs or T cells enriched from blood (not recorded which). The receptors derive from a woman between 55 and 75 years old who had recovered from COVID-19.

The rearrangement links TRBV7-8 to TRBJ1-3; D is ambiguous. CDR3 length equals 16 residues. V lost 2 bases to trimming and J lost 3 bases, with 14 bases between them. In germline, CDR1 is SGHVS, CDR2 FQNEAQ. The CDR3 DNA reads TGTGCCAGCAGCTTACGGGAACGGGGTAGTGGAAACACCATATATTTT. It yields the protein CASSLRERGSGNTIYF.

The chain employs TRBV5-5 and TRBJ1-2; 8 nucleotides line up with TRBD1. V lost 2 bases and J lost 5; bases outside the gene matches: 5. Germline values: CDR1 SGHKS, CDR2 YYEKEE (reference sequence). The CDR3 runs 14 residues. CDR3 residues: CASSFRQGAYGYTF. The CDR3 DNA reads TGTGCCAGCAGCTTCCGCCAGGGGGCTTATGGCTACACCTTC.

As for this clone: The sample has other DNA sequences that encode this CDR3 too. The genes are TRBV5-1 and TRBJ1-3; D is unresolved. The V and J ends lost 0 bases and 2 bases respectively, with 6 bases between them. Germline V gene data show CDR1 as SGHRS and CDR2 as YFSETQ. This CDR3 has 14 amino acids. The CDR3 is CASSLGGPGNTIYF. The CDR3 DNA reads as TGCGCCAGCAGCTTGGGTGGGCCTGGAAACACCATATATTTT.

This chain connects TRBV14 to TRBJ1-6; the match to TRBD1 covers 7 bases. The V segment lost 4 bases and the J segment 10 bases; nucleotides outside the gene matches: 4. CDR3 length: 13 amino acids. Per the germline V gene, CDR1 is SGHDN and CDR2 is FVKESK. This CDR3 reads CASSLTGESPLHF. The CDR3 coding sequence is TGTGCCAGCAGCCTAACAGGGGAATCACCCCTCCACTTT.

There are a few counts of this clone. CDR3 DNA: TGCGCCAGCAGCCCGTGGGGGGATGGAAACACTGAAGCTTTCTTT. Protein: CASSPWGDGNTEAFF. The chain carries TRBV5-1 and TRBJ1-1; tentative D call: TRBD1 (5 bases). Germline V gene sequence: CDR1 SGHRS, CDR2 YFSETQ. The CDR3 loop spans 15 amino acids. V shed 4 bases and J shed 2 bases, with 15 bases lying between them.

The rearrangement uses TRBV10-3 and TRBJ2-5, with TRBD2 matching 8 bases. The CDR3 is 14 amino acids. Germline V gene sequence: CDR1 ENHRY, CDR2 SYGVKD. V lost 5 bases, J lost 2 bases, and 4 bases stayed unmatched. Here the CDR3 reads CAISLAGSQETQYF. The CDR3 bases are TGTGCCATCAGTCTAGCGGGTTCGCAAGAGACCCAGTACTTC.

Only a few counts were recorded for this clone. The V gene is TRBV30, the J gene TRBJ2-7; 10 bases line up with TRBD2. CDR3 length equals 13 residues. CDR1 and CDR2 from the germline V gene are GTSNPN and SVGIG (reference sequence). V lost 0 bases and J lost 6; bases outside the gene matches: 2. The CDR3 here is CAWSVAGGREQYF. CDR3 in DNA: TGTGCCTGGAGTGTAGCGGGGGGGCGCGAGCAGTACTTC.

The CDR3 here is CASSFLGTGNTEAFF. CDR3 DNA: TGCGCCAGCAGCTTCCTAGGGACAGGGAACACTGAAGCTTTCTTT. The chain combines TRBV5-1 with TRBJ1-1, with 8 bases fitting TRBD1. Germline CDR1 is SGHRS and CDR2 is YFSETQ. CDR3 length: 15 amino acids. Germline trimming cut 2 bases from V and 1 base from J; bases unmatched to any gene: 4. Combining the CDR3 with reference TRBV5-1 and TRBJ1-1 gives the whole variable domain KAGVTQTPRYLIKTRGQQVTLSCSPISGHRSVSWYQQTPGQGLQFLFEYFSETQRNKGNFPGRFSGRQFSNSRSEMNVSTLELGDSALYLCASSFLGTGNTEAFFGQGTRLTVV.

The V call is TRBV5-1, the J call TRBJ1-4; D possibly corresponds to TRBD1 (5 bases). Between the trimmed V and J ends, which lost 4 bases and 2 bases, there was a span of 9 bases. Per germline, CDR1 SGHRS and CDR2 YFSETQ. CDR3 length: 14 residues. DNA for the CDR3: TGCGCCAGCAGCCAGGAGGGGACTAATGAAAAACTGTTTTTT. This encodes CASSQEGTNEKLFF.